These 17 T cell receptor beta chains share one sample of origin, sequenced in a study of T cell responses to AZD1222 COVID-19 vaccine. Generated by immunoSEQ multiplex PCR, the TCRdb table keeps only in-frame clones and is missing some. In the table there are approximately 180,000 clones, approximately 90% of which are singletons. The specimen comprised peripheral blood, sampled 28 days after the second AZD1222 dose. The receptors come from an adult who received the AZD1222 COVID-19 vaccine.

The chain links TRBV11-2 to TRBJ2-7, with 7 bases identical to TRBD2. The germline V gene has CDR1 SGHAT and CDR2 FQNNGV. The CDR3 length is 13 residues. J gave up 7 bases and V 2 bases, and 5 bases lay outside the gene matches. Here the CDR3 reads CASSLKVGGEQYF. The CDR3, as DNA: TGTGCCAGCAGCTTAAAGGTGGGGGGGGAGCAGTACTTC.

This chain uses TRBV19 with TRBJ2-5; 7 bases line up with TRBD1. Germline CDR1 and CDR2: LNHDA and SQIVND (reference sequence). V was pared by 6 bases and J by 5 bases, with 6 bases of the junction left unmatched. This CDR3 contains 13 residues. The CDR3 is CASSATGRETQYF. The CDR3 DNA follows: TGTGCCAGTAGCGCGACAGGGCGCGAGACCCAGTACTTC.

In its sample, this clone was seen once. This rearrangement joins TRBV11-2 to TRBJ2-5, with D unresolved. There are 14 residues in the CDR3. Trimming removed 1 base at V and 5 bases at J, with 11 bases between. Germline values: CDR1 SGHAT, CDR2 FQNNGV. CDR3 loop: CASSLASPEETQYF. The CDR3 nucleotides are TGTGCCAGCAGCTTAGCCTCGCCGGAGGAGACCCAGTACTTC.

The rearrangement uses TRBV19 and TRBJ2-1; 7 bases agree with TRBD2. The J segment lost 2 bases and the V segment lost 7 bases, leaving 5 bases of the junction unmatched. The V gene's germline CDR1 is LNHDA and CDR2 SQIVND (reference sequence). CDR3 length: 14 residues. CDR3 nucleotides: TGTGCCAGTATGGGCCTAGCGGCCTACAATGAGCAGTTCTTC. Its translation is CASMGLAAYNEQFF.

J is TRBJ2-2 and V is TRBV6-5; D might be TRBD1 (5 bases). V was clipped by 6 bases and J by 3 bases, with 11 bases between them. The CDR3 extends over 14 amino acids. Germline CDR1 reads MNHEY; CDR2 reads SVGAGI. CDR3 protein: CASRTVGDTGELFF. As DNA, the CDR3 is TGTGCCAGCAGGACAGTAGGGGACACCGGGGAGCTGTTTTTT.

The chain couples TRBV6-4 to TRBJ2-2; 9 bases are a match to TRBD2. V lost 6 bases to trimming and J lost 3 bases; unmatched junction nucleotides: 8. The germline gives CDR1 MRHNA, CDR2 SNTAGT. CDR3 length equals 16 residues. The CDR3 sequence is CASRHIAGVDTGELFF. CDR3 DNA sequence: TGTGCCAGCAGGCATATAGCGGGAGTGGACACCGGGGAGCTGTTTTTT.

This clone has only one observation. This sequence joins TRBV6-5 and TRBJ2-7; a possible D gene is TRBD2 (5 bases). The CDR3 contains 16 residues. V lost 4 bases, J lost 3 bases, and 19 bases lay in between. In germline, CDR1 is MNHEY, CDR2 SVGAGI. The CDR3 protein is CASSSSRAFGDYEQYF. The DNA for the CDR3 is TGTGCCAGCAGTTCAAGCCGGGCTTTCGGGGACTACGAGCAGTACTTC.

This rearrangement joins TRBV7-3 to TRBJ2-1; tentative D call: TRBD1 (5 bases). Germline V gene lookup returns CDR1 SGHTA and CDR2 FQGTGA. The V end was cut by 5 bases, the J end by 8 bases, with 16 bases between. CDR3 length equals 14 residues. CDR3 in amino acids: CASSARDFGDEQFF. In DNA form, the CDR3 reads TGTGCCAGCAGCGCCAGGGATTTTGGGGATGAGCAGTTCTTC.

The chain employs TRBV28 and TRBJ2-3; the D is unclear. V lost 5 bases, J lost 4 bases, and 10 bases lay in between. This CDR3 has 13 amino acids. The germline gives CDR1 MDHEN, CDR2 SYDVKM. CDR3 in amino acids: CASSPPPADTQYF. CDR3 coding DNA: TGTGCCAGCAGTCCACCGCCTGCAGATACGCAGTATTTT.

The rearrangement uses TRBV19 and TRBJ2-7; either TRBD1 or TRBD2 may supply D (6 bases each). V lost 6 bases and J 5 bases, leaving 32 bases between the germline ends. The CDR3 covers 19 residues. Germline-derived CDR1 and CDR2 are LNHDA and SQIVND (reference sequence). The CDR3 here is CASSTRVAGQTTWRDEQYF. For the CDR3, the DNA is TGTGCCAGTAGCACCAGGGTTGCGGGACAAACGACTTGGAGGGACGAGCAGTACTTC.

This clone was recorded only once. This chain joins TRBV28 and TRBJ2-2; 7 nucleotides match TRBD1. Trimming cost V 7 bases and J 4 bases; bases outside gene matches: 12. Germline V gene sequence: CDR1 MDHEN, CDR2 SYDVKM. The CDR3 length is 16 residues. The CDR3 nucleotides are TGTGCCAGCATCTGGGACAGCCAGAAACCCACCGGGGAGCTGTTTTTT. This codes for CASIWDSQKPTGELFF.

DNA for the CDR3: TGTGCCAGTAGTATCACCCGAGGAGGCTACGAGCAGTACTTC. It yields the protein CASSITRGGYEQYF. The chain couples TRBV19 to TRBJ2-7; the D gene is possibly TRBD2 (5 bases). CDR3 length equals 14 residues. The germline V and J ends were trimmed by 3 bases and 3 bases, with 12 bases remaining between them. The germline gives CDR1 LNHDA, CDR2 SQIVND (reference sequence). Full variable domain (remainder filled in from reference TRBV19 and TRBJ2-7): DGGITQSPKYLFRKEGQNVTLSCEQNLNHDAMYWYRQDPGQGLRLIYYSQIVNDFQKGDIAEGYSVSREKKESFPLTVTSAQKNPTAFYLCASSITRGGYEQYFGPGTRLTVT.

The V and J genes are TRBV28 and TRBJ2-2; a possible D gene is TRBD2 (6 bases). Deletions cut 6 bases from V and 5 bases from J, with 25 bases between. CDR1 is MDHEN, CDR2 SYDVKM, per germline. The CDR3 has 18 residues. In nucleotides, the CDR3 is TGTGCCAGCAGCCTTCGCCGCGGGACTGCTGGTAGGACCGGGGAGCTGTTTTTT. Its translation is CASSLRRGTAGRTGELFF.

In its sample, this clone was seen a few times. The chain couples TRBV14 to TRBJ1-1, with 8 bases that match TRBD1. In germline, CDR1 is SGHDN, CDR2 FVKESK. The CDR3 consists of 16 residues. V lost 0 bases and J lost 6; bases outside the gene matches: 9. The DNA of the CDR3 is TGTGCCAGCAGCCAAGATGGCAGGGGGCGTAAAGCTGAAGCTTTCTTT. Its translation is CASSQDGRGRKAEAFF.

V usage is TRBV7-2 and J usage is TRBJ1-2, with a weak D call TRBD1 (6 bases). Trimming removed 4 bases at V and 7 bases at J, with 19 bases between. This CDR3 contains 15 residues. Germline-derived CDR1 and CDR2 are SGHTA and FQGNSA. DNA of the CDR3: TGTGCCAGCAGCTCAATAGGGGGAACCCGGAGTGGCTACACCTTC. Translating gives CASSSIGGTRSGYTF. Looking up the rest from reference TRBV7-2 and TRBJ1-2 gives the full variable domain: GAGVSQSPSNKVTEKGKDVELRCDPISGHTALYWYRQSLGQGLEFLIYFQGNSAPDKSGLPSDRFSAERTGGSVSTLTIQRTQQEDSAVYLCASSSIGGTRSGYTFGSGTRLTVV.

The CDR3, as DNA: TGTGCCAGCATGTCCCAGGGCTCCTATAATTCACCCCTCCACTTT. It yields the protein CASMSQGSYNSPLHF. The V and J genes are TRBV6-5 and TRBJ1-6; D might be TRBD1 (5 bases). The length of the CDR3 is 15 residues. The germline CDR1 and CDR2 sequences are MNHEY and SVGAGI. Deletions cut 7 bases from V and 0 bases from J, with 10 bases between.

V and J are TRBV18 and TRBJ2-5; unclear D gene. Germline lookup yields CDR1 KGHSH and CDR2 LQKENI. The CDR3 consists of 13 residues. Trimming shortened V by 3 bases and J by 4 bases, and 9 bases separated the two germline ends. This CDR3 reads CASSPLARETQYF. The DNA for the CDR3 is TGTGCCAGCTCACCCCTCGCCCGAGAGACCCAGTACTTC. Looking up the rest from reference TRBV18 and TRBJ2-5 gives the full variable domain: NAGVMQNPRHLVRRRGQEARLRCSPMKGHSHVYWYRQLPEEGLKFMVYLQKENIIDESGMPKERFSAEFPKEGPSILRIQQVVRGDSAAYFCASSPLARETQYFGPGTRLLVL.